This TCR beta chain was documented in a study of identifying expanded T cells in peripheral blood. Study observations and caveats: Clone count variance between roughly 2-week samples rose with total template count.

Healthy donors had no documented immune events, such as infections, while sampled. Details on this clone: Its target is unknown.

Profiling relied on immunoSEQ multiplex PCR, and the TCRdb table lists in-frame clones only, not all of them. The sample shows around 99,000 clones, about 87% of them seen only once. The V and J ends lost 0 bases and 5 bases respectively, with 14 bases between them. The CDR3 is 16 amino acids. CDR1 and CDR2 (germline): KGHSH, LQKENI. The receptor was isolated from a person aged 18 to 70 in good health. Material: blood. This chain connects TRBV18 to TRBJ1-5; a weak D match, TRBD1 (5 bases). CDR3 in DNA: TGTGCCAGCTCACCACCCAGGGCTGAGGGGCATCAGCCCCAGCATTTT. Its translation: CASSPPRAEGHQPQHF.